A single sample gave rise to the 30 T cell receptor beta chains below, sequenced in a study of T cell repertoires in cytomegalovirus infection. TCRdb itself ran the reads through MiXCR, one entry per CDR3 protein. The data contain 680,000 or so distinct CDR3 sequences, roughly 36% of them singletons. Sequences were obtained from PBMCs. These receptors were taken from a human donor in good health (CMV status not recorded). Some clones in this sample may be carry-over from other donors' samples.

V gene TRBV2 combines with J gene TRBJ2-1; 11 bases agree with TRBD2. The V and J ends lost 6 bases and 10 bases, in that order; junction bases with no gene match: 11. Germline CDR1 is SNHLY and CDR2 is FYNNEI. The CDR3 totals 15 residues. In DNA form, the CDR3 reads TGTGCCAGCAGCCTTACTAGCGGGAGTGACCGGGAGCAGTTCTTC. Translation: CASSLTSGSDREQFF.

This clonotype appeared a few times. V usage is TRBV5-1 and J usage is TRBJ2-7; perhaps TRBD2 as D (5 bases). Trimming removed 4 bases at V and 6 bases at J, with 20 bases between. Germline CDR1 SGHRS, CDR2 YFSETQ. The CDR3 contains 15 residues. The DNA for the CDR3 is TGCGCCAGCAGCCACCCGGGGAGTAAGCATATCGAGCAGTACTTC. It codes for CASSHPGSKHIEQYF.

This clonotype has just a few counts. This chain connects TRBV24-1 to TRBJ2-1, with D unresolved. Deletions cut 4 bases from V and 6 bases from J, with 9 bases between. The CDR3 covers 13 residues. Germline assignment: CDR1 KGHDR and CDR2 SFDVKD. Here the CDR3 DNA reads TGTGCCACCAGTGAGAGAGGTGGCAATGAGCAGTTCTTC. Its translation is CATSERGGNEQFF.

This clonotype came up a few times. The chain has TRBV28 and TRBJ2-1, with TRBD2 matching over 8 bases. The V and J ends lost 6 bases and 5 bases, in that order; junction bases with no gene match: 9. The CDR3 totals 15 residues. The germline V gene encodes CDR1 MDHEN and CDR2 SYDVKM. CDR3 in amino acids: CASSGGAGGDNEQFF. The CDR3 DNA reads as TGTGCCAGCAGCGGGGGGGCGGGAGGCGACAATGAGCAGTTCTTC.

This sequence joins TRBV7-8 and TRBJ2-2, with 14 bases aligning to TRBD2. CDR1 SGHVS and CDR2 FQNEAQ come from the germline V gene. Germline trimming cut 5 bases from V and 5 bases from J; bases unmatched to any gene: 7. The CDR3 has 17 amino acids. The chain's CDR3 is CASSPLRTSGRTGELFF. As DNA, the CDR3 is TGTGCCAGCAGCCCACTTCGGACTAGCGGGAGGACCGGGGAGCTGTTTTTT.

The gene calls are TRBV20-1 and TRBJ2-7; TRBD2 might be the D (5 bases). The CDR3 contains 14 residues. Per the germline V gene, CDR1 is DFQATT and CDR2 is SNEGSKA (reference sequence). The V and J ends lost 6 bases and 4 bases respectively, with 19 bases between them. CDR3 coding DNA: TGCAGTGCCCCGAGTCGAGGGATCCAGTACGAGCAGTACTTC. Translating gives CSAPSRGIQYEQYF.

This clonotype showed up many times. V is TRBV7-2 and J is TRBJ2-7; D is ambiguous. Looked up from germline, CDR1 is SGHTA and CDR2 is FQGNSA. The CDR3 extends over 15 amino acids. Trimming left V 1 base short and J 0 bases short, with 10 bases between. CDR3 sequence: CASSLDGSSSYEQYF. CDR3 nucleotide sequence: TGTGCCAGCAGCTTAGACGGGTCCAGCTCCTACGAGCAGTACTTC.

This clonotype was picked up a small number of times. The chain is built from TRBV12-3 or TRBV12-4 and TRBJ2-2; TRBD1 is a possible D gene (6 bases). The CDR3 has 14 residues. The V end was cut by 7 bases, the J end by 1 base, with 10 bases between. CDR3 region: CASTGVRNTGELFF. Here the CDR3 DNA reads TGTGCCAGCACAGGGGTCCGGAACACCGGGGAGCTGTTTTTT.

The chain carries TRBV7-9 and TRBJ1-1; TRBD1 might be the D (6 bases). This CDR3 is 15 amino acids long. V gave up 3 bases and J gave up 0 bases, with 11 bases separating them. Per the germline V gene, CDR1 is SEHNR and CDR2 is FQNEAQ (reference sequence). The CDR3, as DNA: TGTGCCAGCAGCTTTGAAGGGGGTCTGAACACTGAAGCTTTCTTT. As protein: CASSFEGGLNTEAFF.

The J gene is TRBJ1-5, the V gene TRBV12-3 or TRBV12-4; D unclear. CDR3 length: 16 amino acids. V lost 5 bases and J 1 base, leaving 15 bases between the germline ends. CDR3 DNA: TGTGCCAGCAGTCCGTTCCGCCGCACGAGCAATCAGCCCCAGCATTTT. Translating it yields CASSPFRRTSNQPQHF.

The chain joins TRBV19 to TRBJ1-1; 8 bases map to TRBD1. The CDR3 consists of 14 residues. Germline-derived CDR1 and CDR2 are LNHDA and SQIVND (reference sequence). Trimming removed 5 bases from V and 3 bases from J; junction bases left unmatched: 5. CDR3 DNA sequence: TGTGCCAGTAGTCGGGACAGGCTGTACACTGAAGCTTTCTTT. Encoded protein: CASSRDRLYTEAFF.

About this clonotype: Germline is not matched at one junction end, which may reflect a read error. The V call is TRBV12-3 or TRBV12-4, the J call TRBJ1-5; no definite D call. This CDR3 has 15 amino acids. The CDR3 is CASSYNAISYQPQHF. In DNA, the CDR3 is TGTGCCAGCAGTTATAATGCAATTAGCTATCAGCCCCAGCATTTT.

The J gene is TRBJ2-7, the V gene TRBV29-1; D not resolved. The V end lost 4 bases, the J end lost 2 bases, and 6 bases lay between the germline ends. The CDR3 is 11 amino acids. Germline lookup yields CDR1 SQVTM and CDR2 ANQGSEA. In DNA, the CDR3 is TGCAGCGTTGGCGGTCCCTACGAGCAGTACTTC. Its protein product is CSVGGPYEQYF.

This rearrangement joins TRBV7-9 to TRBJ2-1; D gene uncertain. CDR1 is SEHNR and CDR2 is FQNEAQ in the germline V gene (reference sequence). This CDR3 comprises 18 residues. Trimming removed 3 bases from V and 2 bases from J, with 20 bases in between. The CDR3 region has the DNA TGTGCCAGCAGCTTCGGCCTTAAGATTATCCGTACCTACAATGAGCAGTTCTTC. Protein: CASSFGLKIIRTYNEQFF.

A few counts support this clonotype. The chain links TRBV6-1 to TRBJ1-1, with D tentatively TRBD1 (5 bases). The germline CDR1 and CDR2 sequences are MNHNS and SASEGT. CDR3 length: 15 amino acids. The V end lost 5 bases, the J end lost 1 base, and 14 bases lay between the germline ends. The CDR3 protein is CASSRGNPKNTEAFF. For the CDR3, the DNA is TGTGCCAGCAGTAGGGGCAACCCCAAGAACACTGAAGCTTTCTTT.

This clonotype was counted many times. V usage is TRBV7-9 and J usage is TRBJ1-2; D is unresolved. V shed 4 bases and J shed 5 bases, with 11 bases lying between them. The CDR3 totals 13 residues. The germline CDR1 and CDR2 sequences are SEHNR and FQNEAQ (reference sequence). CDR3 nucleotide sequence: TGTGCCAGCAGCTCACCACCAAAGTATGGCTACACCTTC. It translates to CASSSPPKYGYTF.

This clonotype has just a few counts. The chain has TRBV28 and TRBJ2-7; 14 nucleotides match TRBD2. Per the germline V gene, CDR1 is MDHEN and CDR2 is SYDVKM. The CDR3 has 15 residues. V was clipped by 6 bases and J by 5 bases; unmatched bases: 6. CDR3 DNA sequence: TGTGCCAGCAGAAGGACTAGCGGGAGGTTAAACGAGCAGTACTTC. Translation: CASRRTSGRLNEQYF.

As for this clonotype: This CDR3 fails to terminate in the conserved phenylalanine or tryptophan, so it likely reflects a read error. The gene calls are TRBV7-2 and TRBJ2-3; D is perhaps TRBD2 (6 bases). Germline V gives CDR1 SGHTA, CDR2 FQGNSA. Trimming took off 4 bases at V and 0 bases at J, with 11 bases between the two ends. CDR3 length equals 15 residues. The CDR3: CASSSLARSTDTQYS. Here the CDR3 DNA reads TGTGCCAGCAGCTCCCTAGCGAGAAGCACAGATACGCAGTATTCT.

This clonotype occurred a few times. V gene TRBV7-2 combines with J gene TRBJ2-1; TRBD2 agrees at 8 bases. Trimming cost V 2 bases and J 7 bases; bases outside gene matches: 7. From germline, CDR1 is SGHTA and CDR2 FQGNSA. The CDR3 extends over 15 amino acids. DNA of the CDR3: TGTGCCAGCAGCTTATCCGGGAGGGCCGGGAATGAGCAGTTCTTC. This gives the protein CASSLSGRAGNEQFF.

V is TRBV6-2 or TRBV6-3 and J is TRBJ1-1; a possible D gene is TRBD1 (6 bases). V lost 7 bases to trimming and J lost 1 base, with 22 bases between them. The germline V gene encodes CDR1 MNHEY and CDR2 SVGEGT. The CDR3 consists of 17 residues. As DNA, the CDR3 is TGTGCCAGCAACCAAGGGCTGGGGGGCTGGAAGAACACTGAAGCTTTCTTT. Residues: CASNQGLGGWKNTEAFF.

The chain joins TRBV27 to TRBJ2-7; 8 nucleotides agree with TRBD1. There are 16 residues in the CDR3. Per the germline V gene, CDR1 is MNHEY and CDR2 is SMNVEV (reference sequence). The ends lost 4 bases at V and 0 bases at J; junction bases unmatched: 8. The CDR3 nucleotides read TGTGCCAGCAGTTCTCCGACAGGGGACAACTCCTACGAGCAGTACTTC. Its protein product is CASSSPTGDNSYEQYF.

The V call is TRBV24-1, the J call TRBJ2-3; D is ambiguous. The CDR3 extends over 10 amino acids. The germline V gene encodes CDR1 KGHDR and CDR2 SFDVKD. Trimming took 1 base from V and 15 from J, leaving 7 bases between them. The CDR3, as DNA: TGTGCCACCAGTGATTTCTGCAGTTATTTT. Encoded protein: CATSDFCSYF.

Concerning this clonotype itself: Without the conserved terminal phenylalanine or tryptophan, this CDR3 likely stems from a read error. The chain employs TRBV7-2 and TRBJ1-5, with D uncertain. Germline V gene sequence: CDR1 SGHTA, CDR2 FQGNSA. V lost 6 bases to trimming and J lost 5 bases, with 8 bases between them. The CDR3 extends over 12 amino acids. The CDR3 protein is CASRFLDQPQHL. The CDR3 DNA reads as TGTGCCAGCAGGTTCTTAGATCAGCCCCAGCATTTG.

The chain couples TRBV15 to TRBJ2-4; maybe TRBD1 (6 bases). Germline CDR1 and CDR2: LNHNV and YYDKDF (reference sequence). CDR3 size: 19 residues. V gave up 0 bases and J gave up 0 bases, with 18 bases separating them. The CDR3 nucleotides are TGTGCCACCAGCAGAGATCTAGAGGGGGTGAAAATAGCCAAAAACATTCAGTACTTC. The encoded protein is CATSRDLEGVKIAKNIQYF.

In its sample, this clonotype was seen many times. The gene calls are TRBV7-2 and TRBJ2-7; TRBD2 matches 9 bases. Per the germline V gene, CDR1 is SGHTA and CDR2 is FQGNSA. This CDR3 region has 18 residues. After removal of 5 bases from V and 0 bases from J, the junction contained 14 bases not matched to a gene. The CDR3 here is CASSPRLAEYQDSYEQYF. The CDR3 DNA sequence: TGTGCCAGCAGCCCCCGACTAGCGGAATATCAAGACTCCTACGAGCAGTACTTC.

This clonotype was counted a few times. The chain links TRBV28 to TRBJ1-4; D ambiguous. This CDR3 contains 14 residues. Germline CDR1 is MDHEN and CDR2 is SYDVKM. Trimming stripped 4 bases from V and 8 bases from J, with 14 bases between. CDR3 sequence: CASSSGSRGEKLFF. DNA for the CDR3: TGTGCCAGCAGTTCCGGGTCGCGAGGAGAAAAACTGTTTTTT. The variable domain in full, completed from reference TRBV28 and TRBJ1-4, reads DVKVTQSSRYLVKRTGEKVFLECVQDMDHENMFWYRQDPGLGLRLIYFSYDVKMKEKGDIPEGYSVSREKKERFSLILESASTNQTSMYLCASSSGSRGEKLFFGSGTQLSVL.

The CDR3 sequence is CAISEDHTRQGDNEQFF. Here the CDR3 DNA reads TGTGCCATCAGTGAGGATCATACTCGACAGGGTGACAATGAGCAGTTCTTC. This chain links TRBV10-3 with TRBJ2-1, with 7 bases matching TRBD1. Germline trimming cut 2 bases from V and 5 bases from J; bases unmatched to any gene: 12. Germline values: CDR1 ENHRY, CDR2 SYGVKD. This CDR3 contains 17 residues.

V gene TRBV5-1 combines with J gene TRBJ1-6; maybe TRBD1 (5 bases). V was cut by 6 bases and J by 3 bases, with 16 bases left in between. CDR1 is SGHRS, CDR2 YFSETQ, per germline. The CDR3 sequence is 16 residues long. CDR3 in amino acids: CASTLGAVNYNSPLHF. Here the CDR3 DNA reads TGCGCCAGCACTCTAGGGGCGGTAAACTATAATTCACCCCTCCACTTT.

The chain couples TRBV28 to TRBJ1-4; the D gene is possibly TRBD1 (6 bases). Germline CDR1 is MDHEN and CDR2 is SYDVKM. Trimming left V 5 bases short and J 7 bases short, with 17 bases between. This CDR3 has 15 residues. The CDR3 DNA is TGTGCCAGCAGTATCCTACAGGGAGTACGTGAAAAACTGTTTTTT. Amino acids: CASSILQGVREKLFF.

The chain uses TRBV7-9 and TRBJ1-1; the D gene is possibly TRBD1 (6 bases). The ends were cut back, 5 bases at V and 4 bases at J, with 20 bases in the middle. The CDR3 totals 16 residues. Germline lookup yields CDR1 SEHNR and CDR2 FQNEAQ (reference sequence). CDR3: CASSPQWSGVATEAFF. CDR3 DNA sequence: TGTGCCAGCAGCCCACAGTGGTCAGGGGTTGCCACTGAAGCTTTCTTT.